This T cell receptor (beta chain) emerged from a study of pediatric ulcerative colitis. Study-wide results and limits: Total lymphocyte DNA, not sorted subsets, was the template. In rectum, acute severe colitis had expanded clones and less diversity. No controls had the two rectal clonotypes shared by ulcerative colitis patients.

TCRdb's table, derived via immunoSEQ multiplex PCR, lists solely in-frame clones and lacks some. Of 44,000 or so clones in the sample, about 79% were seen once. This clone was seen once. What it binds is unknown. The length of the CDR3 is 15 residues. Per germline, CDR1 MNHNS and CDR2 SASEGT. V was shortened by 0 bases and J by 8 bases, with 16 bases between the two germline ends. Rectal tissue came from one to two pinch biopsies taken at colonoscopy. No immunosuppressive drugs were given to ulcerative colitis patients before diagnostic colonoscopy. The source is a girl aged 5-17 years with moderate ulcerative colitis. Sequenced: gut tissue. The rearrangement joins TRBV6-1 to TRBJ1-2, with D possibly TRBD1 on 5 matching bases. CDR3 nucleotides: TGTGCCAGCAGTGAAGCGGGGACTTCTTTTGTGGGCTACACCTTC. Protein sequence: CASSEAGTSFVGYTF.